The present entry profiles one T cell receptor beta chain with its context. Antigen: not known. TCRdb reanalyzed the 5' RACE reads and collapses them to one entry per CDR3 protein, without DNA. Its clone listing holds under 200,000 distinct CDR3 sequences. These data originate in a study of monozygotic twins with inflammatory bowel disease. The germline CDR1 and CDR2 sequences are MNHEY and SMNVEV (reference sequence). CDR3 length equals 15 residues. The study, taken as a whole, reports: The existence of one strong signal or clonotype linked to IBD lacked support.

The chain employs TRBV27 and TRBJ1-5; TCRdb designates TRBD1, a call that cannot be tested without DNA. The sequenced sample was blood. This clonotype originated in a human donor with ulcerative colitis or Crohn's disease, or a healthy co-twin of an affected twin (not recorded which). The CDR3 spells CASSPGGRSNQPQHF.